This T cell receptor beta chain was documented in a study of CD8 T cells in Susac syndrome. With random hexamers, reverse transcription was performed on roughly 0.5 to 1 ug of RNA. TCRdb reprocessed the immunoSEQ multiplex PCR reads with MiXCR, giving one entry per CDR3 protein. Seen here are under 200,000 distinct CDR3 sequences, approximately 90% observed once, and the top ten hold 0.08%. Deletions cut 0 bases from V and 4 bases from J, with 12 bases between. Per germline, CDR1 DFQATT and CDR2 SNEGSKA (reference sequence). The CDR3 is 14 residues long. This receptor was identified in a human donor in good health. The sequenced sample consisted of CD4+ T cells from PBMCs. The gene calls are TRBV20-1 and TRBJ1-1; D is perhaps TRBD1 (6 bases). The CDR3 sequence: CSARDPRGGTEAFF. The CDR3 DNA reads TGCAGTGCTAGAGATCCCAGGGGCGGCACTGAAGCTTTCTTT.